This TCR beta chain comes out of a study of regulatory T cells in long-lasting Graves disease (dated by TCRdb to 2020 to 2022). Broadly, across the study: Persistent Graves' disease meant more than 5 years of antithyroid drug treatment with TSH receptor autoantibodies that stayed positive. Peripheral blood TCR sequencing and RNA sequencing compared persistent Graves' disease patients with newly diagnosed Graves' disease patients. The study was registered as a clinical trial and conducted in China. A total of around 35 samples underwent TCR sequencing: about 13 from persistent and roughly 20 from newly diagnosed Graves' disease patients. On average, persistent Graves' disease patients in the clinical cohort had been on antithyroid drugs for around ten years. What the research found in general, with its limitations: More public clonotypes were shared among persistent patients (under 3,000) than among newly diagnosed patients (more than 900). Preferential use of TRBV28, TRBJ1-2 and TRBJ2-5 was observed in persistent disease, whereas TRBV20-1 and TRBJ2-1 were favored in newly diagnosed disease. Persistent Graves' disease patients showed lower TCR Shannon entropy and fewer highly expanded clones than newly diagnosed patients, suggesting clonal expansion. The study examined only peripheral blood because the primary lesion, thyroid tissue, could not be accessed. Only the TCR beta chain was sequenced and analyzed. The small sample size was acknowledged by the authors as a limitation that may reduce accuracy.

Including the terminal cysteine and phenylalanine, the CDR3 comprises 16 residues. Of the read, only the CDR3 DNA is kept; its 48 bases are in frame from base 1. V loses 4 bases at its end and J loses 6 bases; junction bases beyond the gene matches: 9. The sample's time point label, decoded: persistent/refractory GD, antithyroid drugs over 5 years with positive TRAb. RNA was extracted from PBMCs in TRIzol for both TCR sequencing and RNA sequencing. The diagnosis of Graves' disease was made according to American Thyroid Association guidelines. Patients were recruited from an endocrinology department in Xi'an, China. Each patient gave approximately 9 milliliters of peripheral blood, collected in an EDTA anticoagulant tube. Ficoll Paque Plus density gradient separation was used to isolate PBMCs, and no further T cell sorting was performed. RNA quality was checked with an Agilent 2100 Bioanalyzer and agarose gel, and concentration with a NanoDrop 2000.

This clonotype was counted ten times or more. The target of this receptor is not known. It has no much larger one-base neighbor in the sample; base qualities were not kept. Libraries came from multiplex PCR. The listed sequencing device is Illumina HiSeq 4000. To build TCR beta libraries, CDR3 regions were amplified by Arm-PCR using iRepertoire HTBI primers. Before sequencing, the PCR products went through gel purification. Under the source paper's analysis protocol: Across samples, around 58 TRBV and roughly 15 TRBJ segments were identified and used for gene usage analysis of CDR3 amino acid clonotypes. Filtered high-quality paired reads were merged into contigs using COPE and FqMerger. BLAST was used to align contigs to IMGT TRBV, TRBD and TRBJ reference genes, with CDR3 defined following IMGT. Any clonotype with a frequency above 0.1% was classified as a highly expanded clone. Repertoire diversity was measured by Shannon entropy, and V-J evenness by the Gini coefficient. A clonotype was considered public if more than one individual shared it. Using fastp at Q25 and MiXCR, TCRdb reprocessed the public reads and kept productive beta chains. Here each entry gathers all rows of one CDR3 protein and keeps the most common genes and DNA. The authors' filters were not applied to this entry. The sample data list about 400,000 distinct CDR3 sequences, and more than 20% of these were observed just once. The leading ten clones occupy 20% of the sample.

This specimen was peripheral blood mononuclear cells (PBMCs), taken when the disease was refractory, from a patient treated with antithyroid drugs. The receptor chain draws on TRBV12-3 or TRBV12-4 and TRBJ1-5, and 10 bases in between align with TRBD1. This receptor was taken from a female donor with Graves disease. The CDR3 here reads CASSSGDRGESQPQHF. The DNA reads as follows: TGTGCCAGCAGTTCAGGGGACAGGGGTGAGAGTCAGCCCCAGCATTTT.